Sequencing of this T cell receptor (beta chain) was carried out in a study of CD8 T cells in ankylosing spondylitis. Study-wide results and limits: Characteristic of ankylosing spondylitis blood, it appeared, was a TCR beta motif comprising 7 to 9 highly homologous variants. A CD8+ phenotype characterized the disease-linked clones, which were relatively rare in peripheral blood. Disease-linked clones reportedly showed significant enrichment in matched ankylosing spondylitis synovial fluid.

Library preparation for TCR beta used quantitative 5'-RACE with molecular barcodes. TCRdb redid the calling of the 5' RACE reads with MiXCR, one entry per CDR3 protein. Of about 500,000 distinct CDR3 sequences listed, 5.3% are singletons. CDR1 and CDR2 (germline): ENHRY, SYGVKD. The CDR3 totals 13 residues. V gave up 10 bases and J gave up 7 bases; unmatched junction bases: 6. This clonotype was counted at least ten times. Antigen: not known. The rearrangement links TRBV10-3 to TRBJ2-2; 10 bases agree with TRBD1. Sequenced: blood, either unsorted or a sorted T cell fraction (not recorded which). The TCR sequence derives from a male donor with ankylosing spondylitis. In DNA form, the CDR3 reads TGTGCCAATAGACAGGGGGCAAGCGGGGAGCTGTTTTTT. It yields the protein CANRQGASGELFF.